Below are 9 T cell receptor beta chains sequenced from a single sample in a study of blood T cell repertoires in COVID-19. The repertoire was sequenced with immunoSEQ multiplex PCR; TCRdb's copy has only in-frame clones and lacks some. Of about 240,000 clones in the sample, about 87% were seen once. Sequencing was carried out using peripheral blood. These receptors all stem from a woman in her 70s with active or convalescent COVID-19.

The chain is built from TRBV11-2 and TRBJ1-5; D is undetermined. Germline CDR1 SGHAT, CDR2 FQNNGV. The CDR3 runs to 12 residues. Trimming removed 3 bases at V and 9 bases at J, with 9 bases between. CDR3 in amino acids: CASSFPRGPQHF. The CDR3 nucleotides read TGTGCCAGCAGCTTCCCACGAGGGCCCCAGCATTTT.

This clone was counted a single time. CDR3 nucleotide sequence: TGTGCCAGCTCTGGTCCACAGAACACTGAAGCTTTCTTT. Translating gives CASSGPQNTEAFF. The chain combines TRBV3-1 (or the pseudogene TRBV3-2) with TRBJ1-1; no clear D. Germline lookup yields CDR1 LGHDT and CDR2 YNNKEL (reference sequence). The CDR3 consists of 13 residues. Trimming took off 8 bases at V and 1 base at J, with 11 bases between the two ends.

The chain recombines TRBV5-6 with TRBJ1-1; maybe TRBD1 (5 bases). With 1 base removed from V and 5 bases from J, the gap between germline ends came to 9 bases. CDR1 SGHDT and CDR2 YYEEEE come from the germline V gene. The CDR3 is 13 amino acids. CDR3 sequence (DNA): TGTGCCAGCAGCTTGACGGAGGGGACTGAAGCTTTCTTT. As protein: CASSLTEGTEAFF.

The chain is built from TRBV15 and TRBJ1-5; D perhaps matches TRBD1 (6 bases). The CDR3 loop spans 16 amino acids. The V end was cut by 1 base, the J end by 3 bases, with 13 bases between. The germline gives CDR1 LNHNV, CDR2 YYDKDF (reference sequence). CDR3 nucleotide sequence: TGTGCCACCAGCAGAGGGGAAGGGGGTAACAATCAGCCCCAGCATTTT. It encodes CATSRGEGGNNQPQHF.

V usage is TRBV7-9 and J usage is TRBJ1-6, with TRBD1 matching over 7 bases. J gave up 11 bases and V 5 bases, and 3 bases lay outside the gene matches. The CDR3 length is 12 residues. CDR1 is SEHNR and CDR2 is FQNEAQ in the germline V gene (reference sequence). The CDR3 DNA reads as TGTGCCAGCAGCATTGACAGGGCACCCCTCCACTTT. This sequence encodes CASSIDRAPLHF.

The V gene is TRBV24-1, the J gene TRBJ2-6; D is ambiguous. This CDR3 contains 13 residues. With 9 bases removed from V and 0 bases from J, the gap between germline ends came to 5 bases. Germline V gene data show CDR1 as KGHDR and CDR2 as SFDVKD. CDR3 in DNA: TGTGCCACCCGGAGCTCTGGGGCCAACGTCCTGACTTTC. Its translation is CATRSSGANVLTF.

The chain combines TRBV9 with TRBJ1-2; weak D call: TRBD1 (5 bases). CDR3 size: 15 residues. Germline CDR1 and CDR2: SGDLS and YYNGEE. The germline V and J ends were trimmed by 4 bases and 1 base, with 14 bases remaining between them. The CDR3 region is CASSPTDFLNYGYTF. In DNA, the CDR3 is TGTGCCAGCAGCCCGACAGATTTCCTTAACTATGGCTACACCTTC.

The rearrangement links TRBV28 to TRBJ2-1, with D perhaps matching TRBD2 (5 bases). Germline CDR1 is MDHEN and CDR2 is SYDVKM. The CDR3 is 15 residues long. V lost 6 bases and J 5 bases, leaving 17 bases between the germline ends. CDR3 nucleotides: TGTGCCAGCAGCCCGACACCGGAGGTTAACAATGAGCAGTTCTTC. Protein: CASSPTPEVNNEQFF.

The chain has TRBV19 and TRBJ2-3; 7 bases agree with TRBD1. Unmatched junction bases numbered 6, after V lost 3 bases and J lost 3 bases. Germline CDR1 reads LNHDA; CDR2 reads SQIVND (reference sequence). The CDR3 consists of 15 residues. CDR3: CASSIEGAVTDTQYF. The CDR3 coding sequence is TGTGCCAGTAGTATCGAGGGGGCGGTAACAGATACGCAGTATTTT.